The present TCR beta chain was sequenced within a study of PD-1 blockade in classical Hodgkin lymphoma. Turning to the study itself: Patients received nivolumab 3 mg/kg intravenously every 2 weeks. General study results and limits: Researchers reported that CD4+ TCR diversity, though not CD8+, rose significantly by C4D1.

V was clipped by 5 bases and J by 0 bases, with 15 bases between them. The germline gives CDR1 SNHLY, CDR2 FYNNEI. The CDR3 spans 16 residues. By share of the sample, this clone is medium-sized. Its antigen is unknown. Each patient relapsed following autologous stem cell transplantation, and prior brentuximab vedotin exposure differed. Produced via immunoSEQ multiplex PCR; TCRdb's table is partial and in-frame only. The table records about 11,000 clones, around 80% of them present only once. This TCR derives from a human donor with classical Hodgkin lymphoma. The chain couples TRBV2 to TRBJ2-3; D is undetermined. The source was peripheral blood mononuclear cells (PBMCs), collected at baseline. In DNA, the CDR3 is TGTGCCAGCAGTTCATCAGCCAGACCGAGCACAGATACGCAGTATTTT. Amino acid sequence: CASSSSARPSTDTQYF.